This is a list of T cell receptor beta chains from one sample in a study of OX40 agonist ivuxolimab in advanced cancers. Sequencing was performed with immunoSEQ multiplex PCR; in TCRdb, only in-frame clones are kept and a portion is missing. Here the sample spans approximately 68,000 clones, approximately 92% being singletons. The sample here was CD4+ or CD8+ T cells sorted from blood, taken in a trial of the OX40 agonist ivuxolimab. These receptors were obtained from an adult with an advanced solid tumor such as melanoma, head and neck, liver or kidney cancer. The CDR3 runs from the conserved cysteine through the conserved F or W. A D gene is named only where the DNA matches it firmly. The size field is filled for only some rows; it gives once, few, many or a size class.

v_gene: TRBV7-6; d_gene: TRBD2; abundance: -; j_gene: TRBJ2-3; CDR3nt: TGTGCCAGCGCTAGCGGGGTATCCACAGATACGCAGTATTTT; CDR3aa: CASASGVSTDTQYF
v_gene: TRBV7-9; d_gene: TRBD1; abundance: -; j_gene: TRBJ2-2; CDR3nt: TGTGCCAGCAGCTCACCCGGACAGGGGCCGAACACCGGGGAGCTGTTTTTT; CDR3aa: CASSSPGQGPNTGELFF
v_gene: TRBV11-2; d_gene: TRBD1; abundance: -; j_gene: TRBJ1-6; CDR3nt: TGTGCCAGCAGCACAAACCGGGACAGGTATTCACCCCTCCACTTT; CDR3aa: CASSTNRDRYSPLHF
v_gene: TRBV6-1; d_gene: -; abundance: -; j_gene: TRBJ2-5; CDR3nt: TGTGCCAGCAGGAATTCAGGGAATTGGGAGACCCAGTACTTC; CDR3aa: CASRNSGNWETQYF
v_gene: TRBV4-1; d_gene: -; abundance: -; j_gene: TRBJ1-5; CDR3nt: TGCGCCAGCAGCCAAGAAATTAGGACAGAGGGCAATCAGCCCCAGCATTTT; CDR3aa: CASSQEIRTEGNQPQHF
v_gene: TRBV6-1; d_gene: -; abundance: few; j_gene: TRBJ1-2; CDR3nt: TGTGCCAGCAGTGAACAGGGGAACTATGGCTACACCTTC; CDR3aa: CASSEQGNYGYTF
v_gene: TRBV2; d_gene: -; abundance: once; j_gene: TRBJ2-7; CDR3nt: TGTGCCAGCAGTGTCAGGAGGGACGCCTACGAGCAGTACTTC; CDR3aa: CASSVRRDAYEQYF
v_gene: TRBV15; d_gene: -; abundance: -; j_gene: TRBJ2-7; CDR3nt: TGTGCCACCAGCAGCGGGACACATGCCGGCGAGCAGTACTTC; CDR3aa: CATSSGTHAGEQYF
v_gene: TRBV27; d_gene: -; abundance: -; j_gene: TRBJ2-7; CDR3nt: TGTGCCAGCAGTTTCTCCCCCGGGGGAGAGCAGTACTTC; CDR3aa: CASSFSPGGEQYF
v_gene: TRBV6-5; d_gene: -; abundance: -; j_gene: TRBJ2-5; CDR3nt: TGTGCCAGCAGATTTACAGGGGAGGAAGGGACCCAGTACTTC; CDR3aa: CASRFTGEEGTQYF
v_gene: TRBV1; d_gene: -; abundance: -; j_gene: TRBJ1-1; CDR3nt: TGCACCAGCAGCCACCGATGGGACAGGGGAAGAAACACTGAAGCTTTCTTT; CDR3aa: CTSSHRWDRGRNTEAFF
v_gene: TRBV4-2; d_gene: -; abundance: -; j_gene: TRBJ2-3; CDR3nt: TGTGCCAGCAGCCAAGATCGCCCAGATACGCAGTATTTT; CDR3aa: CASSQDRPDTQYF
v_gene: TRBV7-6; d_gene: -; abundance: -; j_gene: TRBJ1-4; CDR3nt: TGTGCCAGCAGCTCCACGGGGGCTGAAAAACTGTTTTTT; CDR3aa: CASSSTGAEKLFF
v_gene: TRBV5-1; d_gene: -; abundance: once; j_gene: TRBJ2-7; CDR3nt: TGCGCCAGCAGCCCCCGGGACACGGACTCCTACGAGCAGTACTTC; CDR3aa: CASSPRDTDSYEQYF
v_gene: TRBV7-9; d_gene: -; abundance: -; j_gene: TRBJ2-5; CDR3nt: TGTGCCAGCAGCAGAACAGGGCCGCAGGAAGAGACCCAGTACTTC; CDR3aa: CASSRTGPQEETQYF
v_gene: TRBV6-5; d_gene: -; abundance: -; j_gene: TRBJ1-2; CDR3nt: TGTGCCAGCAGTTACTCGGAAGGGGTTGCTGGCTACACCTTC; CDR3aa: CASSYSEGVAGYTF
v_gene: TRBV7-6; d_gene: -; abundance: -; j_gene: TRBJ2-5; CDR3nt: TGTGCCAGCAGCTCCCAAGAGACCCAGTACTTC; CDR3aa: CASSSQETQYF
v_gene: TRBV10-1; d_gene: -; abundance: -; j_gene: TRBJ1-1; CDR3nt: TGCGCCAGCAGCCCCGGAGGGGGACGGCCTGAAGCTTTCTTT; CDR3aa: CASSPGGGRPEAFF
v_gene: TRBV25-1; d_gene: -; abundance: -; j_gene: TRBJ2-7; CDR3nt: TGTGCCAGCCTGGACTCCTACGAGCAGTACTTC; CDR3aa: CASLDSYEQYF
v_gene: TRBV7-3; d_gene: TRBD1; abundance: -; j_gene: TRBJ2-7; CDR3nt: TGTGCCAGCAGCCCCGGGACAGCCGAGCAGTACTTC; CDR3aa: CASSPGTAEQYF
v_gene: TRBV29-1; d_gene: TRBD1; abundance: few; j_gene: TRBJ1-1; CDR3nt: TGCAGCGTTACAGGGGGCGACCTTACGGGAACTGAAGCTTTCTTT; CDR3aa: CSVTGGDLTGTEAFF
v_gene: TRBV14; d_gene: -; abundance: -; j_gene: TRBJ2-2; CDR3nt: TGTGCCAGCAGCCAAGGAAGAAGGGGCCCACACGCGAACACCGGGGAGCTGTTTTTT; CDR3aa: CASSQGRRGPHANTGELFF
v_gene: TRBV19; d_gene: -; abundance: -; j_gene: TRBJ2-7; CDR3nt: TGTGCCAGTAGTATAGGTAGTGGAGCTGAGCAGTACTTC; CDR3aa: CASSIGSGAEQYF
v_gene: TRBV7-6; d_gene: TRBD2; abundance: -; j_gene: TRBJ2-1; CDR3nt: TGTGCCAGCAGCTCGCAACTAGCGGGGGGCGGTTTGTACAATGAGCAGTTCTTC; CDR3aa: CASSSQLAGGGLYNEQFF
v_gene: TRBV4-3; d_gene: TRBD1; abundance: -; j_gene: TRBJ1-3; CDR3nt: TGCGCCAGCAGCCAAGGAACAGGGGACAGAGGAAACACCATATATTTT; CDR3aa: CASSQGTGDRGNTIYF
v_gene: TRBV4-1; d_gene: TRBD2; abundance: -; j_gene: TRBJ2-3; CDR3nt: TGCGCCAGCAGCACTCTAGCGGGGGGGCCGAGCACAGATACGCAGTATTTT; CDR3aa: CASSTLAGGPSTDTQYF
v_gene: TRBV5-1; d_gene: TRBD1; abundance: -; j_gene: TRBJ2-7; CDR3nt: TGCGCCAGCAGCTACGGGACAGTCTACGAGCAGTACTTC; CDR3aa: CASSYGTVYEQYF
v_gene: TRBV11-2; d_gene: TRBD1; abundance: -; j_gene: TRBJ1-3; CDR3nt: TGTGCCAGCAGCTCCCACGACAGGGCGGAAGGAAACACCATATATTTT; CDR3aa: CASSSHDRAEGNTIYF
v_gene: TRBV19; d_gene: -; abundance: -; j_gene: TRBJ1-2; CDR3nt: TGTGCCAGTAGTATCCCCGGGACCGAGTATGGCTACACCTTC; CDR3aa: CASSIPGTEYGYTF
v_gene: TRBV4-2; d_gene: -; abundance: -; j_gene: TRBJ2-5; CDR3nt: TGTGCCAGCAGCCTGGGGATGGAAGAGACCCAGTACTTC; CDR3aa: CASSLGMEETQYF
v_gene: TRBV7-6; d_gene: -; abundance: -; j_gene: TRBJ1-5; CDR3nt: TGTGCCAGCGCTGACGGGGTCAGTCAGCCCCAGCATTTT; CDR3aa: CASADGVSQPQHF